This paragraph reports one T cell receptor (beta chain). There are a few counts of this clonotype. There is no known antigen for this receptor. No quality values exist for individual bases; no much larger clone is one base distant. TCR cDNA was synthesized by 5'RACE template switching, which introduced a universal primer site and unique molecular identifiers. Priming of cDNA synthesis was performed from both the TCR alpha and TCR beta constant segments. Library amplification used two PCR steps, and the second PCR step added sample barcodes and sequencing adapters. Sequencing of libraries was done on Illumina HiSeq 2500 (2x100 bp) or NovaSeq (2x150 bp). The paper's data handling went like this. MIGEC handled demultiplexing of reads and collapsing into UMI consensus sequences, while MiXCR performed V(D)J alignment. Clonotypes responding to the vaccine were identified with edgeR on replicate PBMC samples, with the criteria of FDR below 0.01 and a log2 fold change above 5 up to day 15. CD4 or CD8 identity was assigned to each bulk clonotype according to whether the clonotype was present at higher abundance in the sequenced CD4 repertoire or the sequenced CD8 repertoire. Starting from the raw public reads, TCRdb applied fastp trimming at Q25, assembled clones with MiXCR and retained in-frame beta chains. Under each unique CDR3 protein, matching rows form one entry showing the most common genes and DNA. The V and J calls come from TCRdb's annotation, not from the publication. The sample profile shows some 500,000 distinct CDR3 sequences; about 13% of them were found once. The ten largest clones add up to about an eighth of the sample.

This entry belongs to a study of T cells after yellow fever vaccination (dated by TCRdb to the late 2010s). Background for the entire study: The SMART-Seq v4 Ultra Low Input RNA kit was used to prepare libraries from fractions with low cell numbers. To follow T-cell clones before and after primary and booster YFV17D yellow fever vaccination, bulk TCR alpha and beta repertoires were sequenced over time. The cohort comprised two healthy male donors, one aged 18 to 30 and one aged 30 to 40 years. Blood samples were taken at several timepoints before and after primary and secondary immunization, and bulk PBMC replicates and cell subsets were isolated.

The germline ends are 14 bases apart after V is trimmed by 6 bases and J by 2 bases. Via the germline V gene (reference sequence), CDR1 is DFQATT and CDR2 SNEGSKA. The CDR3 covers 14 residues, taking in both the cysteine and the phenylalanine. The kept DNA is CDR3 alone, 42 bases in frame from the first base. In the paper's terms, the treatment or condition label means: live attenuated yellow fever vaccine strain. Two biological replicates of bulk PBMCs were collected at each blood-draw timepoint. A standard Ficoll-Paque protocol was used to isolate PBMCs from peripheral blood. TriZol was used to extract RNA from bulk PBMCs, from CD4 and CD8 fractions, and from dextramer-positive and dextramer-negative fractions. General findings and caveats noted by the study authors: A small share of clonotypes occurred in both CD4 and CD8 compartments, likely arising from convergent recombination. Most clones expanded after primary vaccination were re-detected after the booster (almost 97% of CD4 and 88% of CD8), suggesting broad memory maintenance. Only a couple of donors were included in the study, so the extent to which the findings can be generalized is limited. The secondary T-cell response was found to be weaker but faster than the primary response, with a peak reached on day 5 rather than on day 15. Computational filtering was required because FACS-sorted repertoires could contain abundant contaminating clonotypes from the bulk population.

This receptor chain uses TRBV20-1 and TRBJ2-1; a confident D gene designation cannot be given. The TCR sequence derives from a man aged 30 to 45 who received the YFV17D yellow fever vaccine. The source was PBMCs, collected on the day of the yellow fever booster vaccination. The nucleotide sequence is TGCAGTGCGCCACTCGGCCCCACCTACAATGAGCAGTTCTTC. Translated, this gives CSAPLGPTYNEQFF.